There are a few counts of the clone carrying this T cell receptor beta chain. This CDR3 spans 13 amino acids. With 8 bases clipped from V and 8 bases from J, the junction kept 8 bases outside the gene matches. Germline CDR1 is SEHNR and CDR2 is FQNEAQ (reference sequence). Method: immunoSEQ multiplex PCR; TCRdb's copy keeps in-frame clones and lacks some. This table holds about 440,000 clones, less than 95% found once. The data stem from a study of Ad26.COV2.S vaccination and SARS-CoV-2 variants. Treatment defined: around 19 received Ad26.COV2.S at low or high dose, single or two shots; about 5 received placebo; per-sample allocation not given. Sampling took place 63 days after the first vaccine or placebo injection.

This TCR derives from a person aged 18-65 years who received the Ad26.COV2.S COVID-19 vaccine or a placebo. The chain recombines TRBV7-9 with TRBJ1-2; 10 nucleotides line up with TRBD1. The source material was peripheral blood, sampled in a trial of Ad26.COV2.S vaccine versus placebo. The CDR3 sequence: CASDRGQNAGYTF. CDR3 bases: TGTGCCAGCGACAGGGGGCAAAACGCCGGCTACACCTTC.